The 9 T cell receptor beta chains presented below share a single source sample, sequenced in a study of blood T cell repertoires in COVID-19. The method was immunoSEQ multiplex PCR; TCRdb's version includes in-frame clones alone and lacks a portion of them. The sample lists tens of thousands of clones, around 87% occurring once. The sequenced sample consisted of peripheral blood. Receptor source: a woman aged 45-65 years with active or convalescent COVID-19.

The genes are TRBV7-3 and TRBJ2-7; possible D gene TRBD2, 6 bases. CDR1 is SGHTA and CDR2 is FQGTGA in the germline V gene. The CDR3 is made up of 13 amino acids. Trimming took 5 bases from V and 4 from J, leaving 12 bases between them. The CDR3 sequence: CASSRGGEYEQYF. The CDR3 DNA sequence: TGTGCCAGCAGCCGAGGAGGGGAGTACGAGCAGTACTTC.

This clone was counted once. V is TRBV5-6 and J is TRBJ1-2, with 9 positions matching TRBD1. The CDR3 totals 13 residues. J lost 8 bases, V lost 5 bases, and 7 bases had no gene match. Germline loops: CDR1 SGHDT, CDR2 YYEEEE. Here the CDR3 reads CASRVQGAYGYTF. As DNA, the CDR3 is TGTGCCAGCAGGGTACAGGGGGCGTACGGCTACACCTTC.

This clone was found once. This chain connects TRBV27 to TRBJ1-4, with D unclear. The CDR3 contains 14 residues. Trimming took 5 bases from V and 5 from J, leaving 12 bases between them. Germline values: CDR1 MNHEY, CDR2 SMNVEV (reference sequence). CDR3 sequence reads: CASSPRRGNEKLFF. Written as DNA, the CDR3 is TGTGCCAGCAGTCCCCGGCGAGGAAATGAAAAACTGTTTTTT. The full variable domain, rest sourced from reference TRBV27 and TRBJ1-4, is EAQVTQNPRYLITVTGKKLTVTCSQNMNHEYMSWYRQDPGLGLRQIYYSMNVEVTDKGDVPEGYKVSRKEKRNFPLILESPSPNQTSLYFCASSPRRGNEKLFFGSGTQLSVL.

With regard to this clone: The sample contains more than one DNA sequence encoding this CDR3. The rearrangement joins TRBV7-2 to TRBJ1-2; 7 bases map to TRBD1. The V gene end was trimmed by 5 bases and the J gene end by 5 bases; junction bases not matched to a gene: 5. The CDR3 totals 13 residues. Germline-derived CDR1 and CDR2 are SGHTA and FQGNSA. In DNA, the CDR3 is TGTGCCAGCAGCCCGGGACAGATTTATGGCTACACCTTC. Residues: CASSPGQIYGYTF.

The V and J genes are TRBV5-4 and TRBJ2-3; 9 bases are shared with TRBD2. V trimming: 0 bases; J trimming: 6 bases; junction bases outside the gene matches: 5. CDR3 length: 15 amino acids. CDR1 and CDR2 from the germline V gene are SGHNT and YYREEE (reference sequence). This CDR3 reads CASSLEAGGPDTQYF. CDR3 nucleotide sequence: TGTGCCAGCAGCTTGGAGGCGGGGGGGCCTGATACGCAGTATTTT.

The chain uses TRBV27 and TRBJ1-5; D is uncertain. The CDR3 contains 13 residues. Trimming took off 0 bases at V and 3 bases at J, with 3 bases between the two ends. Germline CDR1 MNHEY, CDR2 SMNVEV (reference sequence). CDR3 sequence: CASSLSFNQPQHF. The CDR3 nucleotides are TGTGCCAGCAGTTTATCCTTCAATCAGCCCCAGCATTTT.

The chain is built from TRBV4-3 and TRBJ2-2; tentatively, D is TRBD1 (5 bases). V shed 0 bases and J shed 2 bases, with 13 bases lying between them. From germline, CDR1 is LGHNA and CDR2 YSLEER. The CDR3 spans 17 residues. The CDR3 nucleotides read TGCGCCAGCAGCCAAGAACTAACAGGAATAAACACCGGGGAGCTGTTTTTT. Its protein product is CASSQELTGINTGELFF.

This chain uses TRBV6-5 with TRBJ1-2; D uncertain. Germline CDR1 reads MNHEY; CDR2 reads SVGAGI. Trimming removed 0 bases from V and 0 bases from J, with 8 bases in between. The CDR3 spans 15 residues. The CDR3 here is CASSYSEAANYGYTF. The CDR3 DNA sequence: TGTGCCAGCAGTTACTCGGAGGCAGCTAACTATGGCTACACCTTC.

This chain uses TRBV7-8 with TRBJ1-1, with TRBD1 identical over 8 bases. Unmatched junction bases numbered 5, after V lost 1 base and J lost 4 bases. The CDR3 runs 15 residues. Per the germline V gene, CDR1 is SGHVS and CDR2 is FQNEAQ. The CDR3 here is CASSLVGQGATEAFF. Written as DNA, the CDR3 is TGTGCCAGCAGCTTAGTGGGGCAGGGGGCCACTGAAGCTTTCTTT.